This T cell receptor beta chain was recovered during a study of blood T cells in healthy people across ages. This CDR3 comprises 13 residues. The germline V gene encodes CDR1 SQVTM and CDR2 ANQGSEA. V lost 6 bases to trimming and J lost 4 bases, with 15 bases between them. With regard to this clonotype: No antigen is known for it.

The use of a sample-barcoded 5' primer and a J-beta primer mix characterized a second PCR of about 6 to 12 cycles. TCRdb itself ran the 5' RACE reads through MiXCR, one entry per CDR3 protein. The sample shows some 370,000 distinct CDR3 sequences, approximately 52% of them seen only once. Total RNA, at least 5.5 micrograms per sample, came from PBMCs. Study results and caveats: Roughly linear age-related decline in beta diversity appeared, significant by age 40. Among long-lived donors, naive CD4+ cells were more numerous and diversity higher than in aged donors.

The chain employs TRBV29-1 and TRBJ1-1, with D hard to call. This clonotype originated in a man aged 55-75 years in good health. The sample comprised blood. The CDR3 coding sequence is TGCAGCGTCCGTCGGTTGGTCAGCACTGAAGCTTTCTTT. Amino acid sequence: CSVRRLVSTEAFF.